Each of the 22 T cell receptor beta chains below was sequenced from the same sample in a study of blood T cell repertoires in COVID-19 (dated by TCRdb to the early 2020s). The library was obtained by the immunoSEQ multiplex PCR assay. The source is immuneACCESS, and TCRdb retained only in-frame sequences with V and J called. Part of the clones is not carried over; for the studies checked, unresolved V genes explain less than half of this, and the remainder is unexplained. The sample table lists approximately 110,000 clones, around 86% of them with a count of one. Clones ranked in the top ten supply roughly 5.4% of the sample. The sample comprised peripheral blood. The source is a human donor in a cohort sampled during active COVID-19.

The chain links TRBV30 to TRBJ1-1, with a possible D match to TRBD1 (6 bases). V was cut by 8 bases and J by 1 base, with 8 bases left in between. CDR3 length: 11 amino acids. Germline V gives CDR1 GTSNPN, CDR2 SVGIG (reference sequence). As DNA, the CDR3 is TGTGCCGGACAGACGAACACTGAAGCTTTCTTT. This codes for CAGQTNTEAFF. Using reference TRBV30 and TRBJ1-1 for the parts outside the CDR3, the full variable domain is SQTIHQWPATLVQPVGSPLSLECTVEGTSNPNLYWYRQAAGRGLQLLFYSVGIGQISSEVPQNLSASRPQDRQFILSSKKLLLSDSGFYLCAGQTNTEAFFGQGTRLTVV.

The V call is TRBV7-9, the J call TRBJ1-4; D remains ambiguous. Trimming took off 3 bases at V and 0 bases at J, with 11 bases between the two ends. The CDR3 spans 16 residues. Germline CDR1 reads SEHNR; CDR2 reads FQNEAQ (reference sequence). The CDR3 DNA reads TGTGCCAGCAGCTTGAACAGAGTCGCAACTAATGAAAAACTGTTTTTT. Amino acid sequence: CASSLNRVATNEKLFF. Together with reference TRBV7-9 and TRBJ1-4, the CDR3 gives the full variable domain: DTGVSQNPRHKITKRGQNVTFRCDPISEHNRLYWYRQTLGQGPEFLTYFQNEAQLEKSRLLSDRFSAERPKGSFSTLEIQRTEQGDSAMYLCASSLNRVATNEKLFFGSGTQLSVL.

The count of this clone is one. The chain employs TRBV5-1 and TRBJ2-7; 8 bases are a match to TRBD2. Germline CDR1 is SGHRS and CDR2 is YFSETQ. V gave up 10 bases and J gave up 4 bases; unmatched junction bases: 7. There are 12 residues in the CDR3. In DNA form, the CDR3 reads TGCGCCTCAAGCGGGAGCTCGTACGAGCAGTACTTC. Its protein product is CASSGSSYEQYF.

The genes are TRBV19 and TRBJ1-1, with 7 nucleotides matching TRBD1. V gave up 4 bases and J gave up 5 bases; unmatched junction bases: 7. The CDR3 is made up of 14 amino acids. CDR1 is LNHDA and CDR2 is SQIVND in the germline V gene (reference sequence). CDR3 sequence: CASSSTGVVTEAFF. In DNA, the CDR3 is TGTGCCAGTAGTAGCACAGGGGTCGTAACTGAAGCTTTCTTT.

Written as DNA, the CDR3 is TGTGCCAGCAGCCGGGACAGGGCACCCAATCAGCCCCAGCATTTT. It specifies CASSRDRAPNQPQHF. This sequence joins TRBV6-5 and TRBJ1-5; 9 nucleotides agree with TRBD1. The CDR3 runs 15 residues. Germline CDR1 is MNHEY and CDR2 is SVGAGI. V lost 6 bases and J lost 3; bases outside the gene matches: 6.

The genes are TRBV19 and TRBJ1-5, with 7 bases matching TRBD1. From germline, CDR1 is LNHDA and CDR2 SQIVND (reference sequence). V gave up 4 bases and J gave up 6 bases; unmatched junction bases: 3. This CDR3 is 13 amino acids long. The CDR3 spells CASSNYRGQPQHF. The DNA for the CDR3 is TGTGCCAGTAGTAACTACAGGGGTCAGCCCCAGCATTTT.

The chain joins TRBV10-1 to TRBJ2-1, with 9 positions matching TRBD2. CDR3 length: 15 residues. V trimming: 5 bases; J trimming: 0 bases; junction bases outside the gene matches: 2. Germline V CDR1 and CDR2: WNHNN, SYGVQD (reference sequence). Written as DNA, the CDR3 is TGCGCCAGCAGTAGAGCGGGAGGCTCCTACAATGAGCAGTTCTTC. It yields the protein CASSRAGGSYNEQFF.

This clone was picked up one time. The genes are TRBV6-4 and TRBJ2-1; 8 nucleotides align to TRBD2. The CDR3 covers 15 residues. Trimming cost V 0 bases and J 3 bases; bases outside gene matches: 1. Germline lookup yields CDR1 MRHNA and CDR2 SNTAGT. The chain's CDR3 is CASSDSGTSYNEQFF. The CDR3 nucleotides read TGTGCCAGCAGTGACTCAGGGACTAGCTACAATGAGCAGTTCTTC.

The J gene is TRBJ1-4, the V gene TRBV28; D gene ambiguous. Deletions cut 9 bases from V and 8 bases from J, with 16 bases between. The germline gives CDR1 MDHEN, CDR2 SYDVKM. The CDR3 covers 13 residues. Here the CDR3 DNA reads TGTGCCAGTAACGGCCGGCGGTGGGAAAAACTGTTTTTT. It codes for CASNGRRWEKLFF.

For the CDR3, the DNA is TGCGCCAGCAGCCAAGCCCCGGGGAGCAATCAGCCCCAGCATTTT. Protein product: CASSQAPGSNQPQHF. This chain uses TRBV4-1 with TRBJ1-5; D unclear. This CDR3 contains 15 residues. Germline values: CDR1 MGHRA, CDR2 YSYEKL. The V gene lost 1 base and the J gene lost 1 base, with 8 bases spanning the gap.

This chain links TRBV3-1 (or the pseudogene TRBV3-2) with TRBJ1-5; D not resolved. The germline V gene encodes CDR1 LGHDT and CDR2 YNNKEL (reference sequence). V was clipped by 4 bases and J by 3 bases, with 7 bases between them. The CDR3 sequence is 13 residues long. CDR3 in amino acids: CASSREPNQPQHF. CDR3 nucleotide sequence: TGTGCCAGCAGCCGGGAGCCCAATCAGCCCCAGCATTTT.

The chain recombines TRBV19 with TRBJ2-4; maybe TRBD1 (7 bases). Trimming took 7 bases from V and 3 from J, leaving 13 bases between them. Germline V gives CDR1 LNHDA, CDR2 SQIVND (reference sequence). CDR3 length equals 14 residues. As DNA, the CDR3 is TGTGCCAGTACTCAGGGGGGAGACAAAAACATTCAGTACTTC. It codes for CASTQGGDKNIQYF. Combining the CDR3 with reference TRBV19 and TRBJ2-4 gives the whole variable domain DGGITQSPKYLFRKEGQNVTLSCEQNLNHDAMYWYRQDPGQGLRLIYYSQIVNDFQKGDIAEGYSVSREKKESFPLTVTSAQKNPTAFYLCASTQGGDKNIQYFGAGTRLSVL.

The rearrangement uses TRBV7-2 and TRBJ2-2; unclear D gene. Between the trimmed V and J ends, which lost 5 bases and 1 base, there was a span of 17 bases. There are 17 residues in the CDR3. The germline V gene has CDR1 SGHTA and CDR2 FQGNSA. CDR3 sequence (DNA): TGTGCCAGCAGCCCGCTAGGAATGATTATGAACACCGGGGAGCTGTTTTTT. It translates to CASSPLGMIMNTGELFF. Drawing the rest from reference TRBV7-2 and TRBJ2-2, the complete variable domain is GAGVSQSPSNKVTEKGKDVELRCDPISGHTALYWYRQSLGQGLEFLIYFQGNSAPDKSGLPSDRFSAERTGGSVSTLTIQRTQQEDSAVYLCASSPLGMIMNTGELFFGEGSRLTVL.

This clone was observed a handful of times. The chain employs TRBV2 and TRBJ1-1; D is uncertain. The CDR3 is made up of 14 amino acids. Trimming removed 2 bases from V and 1 base from J, with 8 bases in between. Germline CDR1 and CDR2: SNHLY and FYNNEI. This chain's CDR3 is CASSERGPNTEAFF. DNA for the CDR3: TGTGCCAGCAGTGAACGAGGGCCGAACACTGAAGCTTTCTTT.

The CDR3 protein is CASSIGAGNYGYTF. Here the CDR3 DNA reads TGTGCCAGTAGTATAGGGGCGGGAAACTATGGCTACACCTTC. The chain uses TRBV19 and TRBJ1-2; D uncertain. This CDR3 has 14 residues. The V end was cut by 1 base, the J end by 2 bases, with 8 bases between. Germline CDR1 is LNHDA and CDR2 is SQIVND (reference sequence).

The genes are TRBV11-3 and TRBJ2-7; D perhaps matches TRBD1 (6 bases). In germline, CDR1 is SGHNT, CDR2 YENEEA. The V end lost 1 base, the J end lost 2 bases, and 12 bases lay between the germline ends. The CDR3 loop spans 15 amino acids. The CDR3 loop reads CASSLVGTMAYEQYF. The CDR3 DNA follows: TGTGCCAGCAGCTTAGTTGGGACAATGGCCTACGAGCAGTACTTC.

The chain uses TRBV30 and TRBJ1-2; 7 bases fit TRBD1. CDR3 length: 11 amino acids. The ends lost 8 bases at V and 5 bases at J; junction bases unmatched: 5. Germline CDR1 GTSNPN, CDR2 SVGIG (reference sequence). The CDR3 is CAGQVSYGYTF. DNA for the CDR3: TGTGCCGGACAGGTTTCTTATGGCTACACCTTC.

The chain carries TRBV15 and TRBJ1-2, with 9 bases that match TRBD1. CDR3 length: 14 residues. The germline gives CDR1 LNHNV, CDR2 YYDKDF (reference sequence). Trimming took 0 bases from V and 7 from J; bases not matched to a gene: 3. In nucleotides, the CDR3 is TGTGCCACCAGCAGAGATACAGGGGGCTCTGGCTACACCTTC. It yields the protein CATSRDTGGSGYTF.

This sequence joins TRBV7-9 and TRBJ2-6; no definite D call. Germline CDR1 and CDR2: SEHNR and FQNEAQ (reference sequence). The CDR3 has 15 amino acids. The V end was cut by 2 bases, the J end by 0 bases, with 5 bases between. CDR3 loop: CASSLISSGANVLTF. The CDR3 coding sequence is TGTGCCAGCAGCTTAATATCCTCTGGGGCCAACGTCCTGACTTTC.

The gene calls are TRBV6-2 or TRBV6-3 and TRBJ2-4, with D possibly being TRBD2 (6 bases). V was trimmed by 8 bases and J by 0 bases, leaving 11 bases between them. The CDR3 is made up of 14 amino acids. Germline values: CDR1 MNHEY, CDR2 SVGEGT. CDR3 loop: CASGRGLAKNIQYF. The CDR3 region has the DNA TGTGCCAGCGGCCGGGGACTAGCCAAAAACATTCAGTACTTC.

This sequence joins TRBV2 and TRBJ1-4, with 11 bases fitting TRBD1. This CDR3 region has 15 residues. V lost 6 bases and J lost 10; bases outside the gene matches: 10. Germline V gives CDR1 SNHLY, CDR2 FYNNEI. Written as DNA, the CDR3 is TGTGCCAGCAGCGAGGGGACAGGGGGGATCGGAAAACTGTTTTTT. This codes for CASSEGTGGIGKLFF.

The chain uses TRBV5-1 and TRBJ2-1; 9 bases fit TRBD1. V trimming: 2 bases; J trimming: 5 bases; junction bases outside the gene matches: 5. Germline loops: CDR1 SGHRS, CDR2 YFSETQ. The CDR3 has 15 residues. The CDR3 region is CASSFGDRANNEQFF. CDR3 nucleotides: TGCGCCAGCAGCTTTGGGGACAGGGCCAACAATGAGCAGTTCTTC.